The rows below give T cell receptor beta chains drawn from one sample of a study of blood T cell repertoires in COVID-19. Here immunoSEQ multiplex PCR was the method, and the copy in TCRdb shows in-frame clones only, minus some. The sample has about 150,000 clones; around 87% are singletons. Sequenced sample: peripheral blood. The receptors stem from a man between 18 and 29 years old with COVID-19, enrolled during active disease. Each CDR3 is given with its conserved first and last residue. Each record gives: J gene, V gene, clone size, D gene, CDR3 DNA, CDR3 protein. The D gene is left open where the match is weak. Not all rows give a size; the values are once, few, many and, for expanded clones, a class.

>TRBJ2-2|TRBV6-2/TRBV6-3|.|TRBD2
TGTGCCAGCAGTATCCCCGCCGGGACTAGCGGGAGTCGGACCGGGGAGCTGTTTTTT
CASSIPAGTSGSRTGELFF
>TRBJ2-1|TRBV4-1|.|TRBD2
TGCGCCAGCACGACTAGCGCTTACTCCTACAATGAGCAGTTCTTC
CASTTSAYSYNEQFF
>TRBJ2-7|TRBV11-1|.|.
TGTGCCAGCAGCTCCACAGGTCACGAGCAGTACTTC
CASSSTGHEQYF
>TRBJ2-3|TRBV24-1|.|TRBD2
TGTGCCACCAGTGATTCCGGACTAGCGGGTGTCACAGATACGCAGTATTTT
CATSDSGLAGVTDTQYF
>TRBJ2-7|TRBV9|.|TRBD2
TGTGCCAGCAGTCCTAGACTAGCGGGGTCCTACGAGCAGTACTTC
CASSPRLAGSYEQYF
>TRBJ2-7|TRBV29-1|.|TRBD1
TGCAGCGTTGATGTGTGGCAGGGGGTATGGGGCTACGAGCAGTACTTC
CSVDVWQGVWGYEQYF
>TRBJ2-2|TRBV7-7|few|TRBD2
TGTGCTAGCAGCCCCTTAGCGGGAGGAAACACCGGGGAGCTGTTTTTT
CASSPLAGGNTGELFF
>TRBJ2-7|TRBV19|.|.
TGTGCCAGTAGTCTATCAGGAAGCTCCTACGAGCAGTACTTC
CASSLSGSSYEQYF
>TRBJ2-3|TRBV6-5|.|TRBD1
TGTGCCAGCCGACAAAAAACAGGGGGCCCAGATACGCAGTATTTT
CASRQKTGGPDTQYF
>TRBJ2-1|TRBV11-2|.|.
TGTGCCAGCAGCTTATTGGGCGGGATTATCTACAATGAGCAGTTCTTC
CASSLLGGIIYNEQFF
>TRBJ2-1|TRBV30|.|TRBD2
TGTGCCTGGATTCCCCCTGGGCGGGAGAATCACAATGAGCAGTTCTTC
CAWIPPGRENHNEQFF
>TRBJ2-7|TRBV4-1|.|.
TGCGCCAGCAGCCAGGGGGCCTCCTACGAGCAGTACTTC
CASSQGASYEQYF
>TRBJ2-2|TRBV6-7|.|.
TGTGCCAGCAGTTACAGGTCAGGGAATCGCACCGGGGAGCTGTTTTTT
CASSYRSGNRTGELFF
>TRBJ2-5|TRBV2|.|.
TGTGCCAGCACATTCGAGACAGACCAAGAGACCCAGTACTTC
CASTFETDQETQYF
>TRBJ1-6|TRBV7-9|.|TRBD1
TGTGCCAGCAGCCCCTCCGACAGGGTAGAACGGTCACCCCTCCACTTT
CASSPSDRVERSPLHF
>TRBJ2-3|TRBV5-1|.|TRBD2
TGCGCCAGCAGCTTCGAGGGCGGGAGTGTAGGTACGCAGTATTTT
CASSFEGGSVGTQYF
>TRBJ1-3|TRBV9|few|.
TGTGCCAGCAGTTACTCTGGAAACACCATATATTTT
CASSYSGNTIYF
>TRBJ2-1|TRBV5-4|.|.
TGTGCCAGCAGCCCAAACAGCGGTTGGTCCTACAATGAGCAGTTCTTC
CASSPNSGWSYNEQFF
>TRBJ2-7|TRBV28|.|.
TGTGCCAGCAGTTTGAGCCGGCGGGTCTACGAGCAGTACTTC
CASSLSRRVYEQYF
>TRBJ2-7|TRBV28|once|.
TGTGCCAGCACCCTTCAAGGGGTCCCCGCCTACGAGCAGTACTTC
CASTLQGVPAYEQYF
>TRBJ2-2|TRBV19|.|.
TGTGCCGGCCAGGACAGATCGACCGGGGAGCTGTTTTTT
CAGQDRSTGELFF
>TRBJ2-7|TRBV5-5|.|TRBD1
TGTGCCAGCAGCCTCGACAGGGGCTACGAGCAGTACTTC
CASSLDRGYEQYF
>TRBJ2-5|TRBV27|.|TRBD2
TGTGCCAGCAGTCCATTGACCGGGACTAGCGGGAATAAAGAGACCCAGTACTTC
CASSPLTGTSGNKETQYF
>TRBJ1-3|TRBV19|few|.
TGTGCCAGTAGCGCACCTGCGGGGTCTGGAAACACCATATATTTT
CASSAPAGSGNTIYF